The 16 T cell receptor beta chains below all came from one sample that was sequenced in a study of blood T cell repertoires in COVID-19. The assay was immunoSEQ multiplex PCR, and TCRdb's table has in-frame clones only and misses some. The sample holds 130,000 or so clones; 75% to 90% are singletons and the top ten take 2% to 2.5%. The sample taken for sequencing was peripheral blood. The receptors originated from a man aged 45-60 years with active COVID-19.

V and J are TRBV4-1 and TRBJ2-3, with 8 bases lining up with TRBD1. The CDR3 covers 16 residues. The trim removed 3 bases at V and 4 bases at J, leaving 9 bases unmatched. Germline V gene lookup returns CDR1 MGHRA and CDR2 YSYEKL. CDR3 amino acids: CASSQSLGTGSDTQYF. The CDR3 nucleotides are TGCGCCAGCAGCCAGAGTTTAGGGACAGGTTCAGATACGCAGTATTTT.

J is TRBJ2-3 and V is TRBV7-9, with D tentatively TRBD1 (6 bases). Looked up from germline, CDR1 is SEHNR and CDR2 is FQNEAQ (reference sequence). CDR3 length: 19 amino acids. V lost 2 bases, J lost 8 bases, and 29 bases lay in between. This CDR3 is CASSLTSSRGVANTATQYF. CDR3 coding DNA: TGTGCCAGCAGCTTAACCTCCAGCAGGGGCGTGGCTAATACCGCTACGCAGTATTTT.

The rearrangement links TRBV24-1 to TRBJ2-1, with 7 bases matching TRBD1. The germline V gene has CDR1 KGHDR and CDR2 SFDVKD. The CDR3 has 16 amino acids. Losses at the gene ends were 4 bases for V and 8 bases for J; bases not matched to a gene: 13. DNA for the CDR3: TGTGCCACCAGTGACCCTCGGCAGGGGGAGAGGCATGAGCAGTTCTTC. Translation: CATSDPRQGERHEQFF.

This clone was observed a single time. This sequence joins TRBV11-3 and TRBJ2-5, with 9 nucleotides matching TRBD1. The CDR3 covers 17 residues. Per germline, CDR1 SGHNT and CDR2 YENEEA. V lost 1 base to trimming and J lost 4 bases; unmatched junction nucleotides: 10. This chain's CDR3 is CASSLGVGTGIRETQYF. The DNA for the CDR3 is TGTGCCAGCAGCTTAGGAGTTGGGACAGGGATACGAGAGACCCAGTACTTC.

The gene calls are TRBV7-9 and TRBJ1-4; D remains ambiguous. CDR3 length: 16 amino acids. V shed 1 base and J shed 0 bases, with 9 bases lying between them. Germline CDR1 SEHNR, CDR2 FQNEAQ (reference sequence). CDR3 in amino acids: CASSLGGSATNEKLFF. DNA of the CDR3: TGTGCCAGCAGCTTAGGAGGGAGTGCAACTAATGAAAAACTGTTTTTT.

This clone was picked up a small number of times. The V and J genes are TRBV4-2 and TRBJ1-1; TRBD1 is a possible D gene (5 bases). This CDR3 is 14 amino acids long. Looked up from germline, CDR1 is LGHNA and CDR2 is YNFKEQ. Trimming stripped 3 bases from V and 1 base from J, with 9 bases between. CDR3 DNA: TGTGCCAGCAGCCAGGGAAGGGGGAACACTGAAGCTTTCTTT. Protein sequence: CASSQGRGNTEAFF.

This chain connects TRBV12-3 or TRBV12-4 to TRBJ1-5; D perhaps matches TRBD1 (5 bases). This CDR3 is 13 amino acids long. Trimming removed 8 bases from V and 6 bases from J, with 14 bases in between. The CDR3 protein is CASGLGGFQPQHF. CDR3 DNA: TGTGCCAGCGGACTGGGGGGGTTTCAGCCCCAGCATTTT.

The genes are TRBV6-1 and TRBJ2-7, with 7 bases aligning to TRBD2. CDR3 size: 15 residues. The trim removed 2 bases at V and 6 bases at J, leaving 10 bases unmatched. Germline V gene data show CDR1 as MNHNS and CDR2 as SASEGT. CDR3 DNA: TGTGCCAGCAGTGAAATGGGGAGGGCGGTCCCCGAGCAGTACTTC. Translation gives CASSEMGRAVPEQYF.

This clone came up once. Here the CDR3 DNA reads TGTGCCAGCAGCTTCGGGACTTCGACCGAAGCTTTCTTT. It specifies CASSFGTSTEAFF. The chain combines TRBV7-9 with TRBJ1-1; a possible D gene is TRBD1 (5 bases). Trimming took 3 bases from V and 8 from J, leaving 13 bases between them. The CDR3 is 13 residues long. Germline V CDR1 and CDR2: SEHNR, FQNEAQ (reference sequence).

The chain carries TRBV19 and TRBJ1-1, with D possibly TRBD1 on 6 matching bases. This CDR3 is 14 amino acids long. Germline CDR1 is LNHDA and CDR2 is SQIVND (reference sequence). Trimming pared 3 bases from V and 4 bases from J, leaving 12 bases between. The CDR3 spells CASSIYREGTEAFF. The CDR3 DNA follows: TGTGCCAGTAGTATCTACAGGGAGGGCACTGAAGCTTTCTTT. Full variable domain (missing parts from reference TRBV19 and TRBJ1-1): DGGITQSPKYLFRKEGQNVTLSCEQNLNHDAMYWYRQDPGQGLRLIYYSQIVNDFQKGDIAEGYSVSREKKESFPLTVTSAQKNPTAFYLCASSIYREGTEAFFGQGTRLTVV.

J is TRBJ2-1 and V is TRBV6-2 or TRBV6-3; tentative D call: TRBD1 (6 bases). This CDR3 is built from 16 residues. The V end lost 2 bases, the J end lost 5 bases, and 16 bases lay between the germline ends. From germline, CDR1 is MNHEY and CDR2 SVGEGT. CDR3 nucleotides: TGTGCCAGCAGTTACCAGTCCGGCAGGGGAGACAATGAGCAGTTCTTC. Translating it yields CASSYQSGRGDNEQFF.

This chain uses TRBV19 with TRBJ1-5; the D is unclear. The ends were cut back, 6 bases at V and 1 base at J, with 13 bases in the middle. The CDR3 spans 15 residues. The germline V gene has CDR1 LNHDA and CDR2 SQIVND (reference sequence). CDR3 DNA sequence: TGTGCCAGTAGCATGAGGGTACAGAGCAATCAGCCCCAGCATTTT. Its translation is CASSMRVQSNQPQHF.

The chain has TRBV19 and TRBJ2-1; D is perhaps TRBD1 (7 bases). V was clipped by 2 bases and J by 6 bases, with 14 bases between them. Per the germline V gene, CDR1 is LNHDA and CDR2 is SQIVND (reference sequence). The CDR3 consists of 15 residues. The CDR3, as DNA: TGTGCCAGTAGTATACTCGGACAGGAGGGCAATGAGCAGTTCTTC. Protein: CASSILGQEGNEQFF. The full variable domain, completed using reference TRBV19 and TRBJ2-1, is DGGITQSPKYLFRKEGQNVTLSCEQNLNHDAMYWYRQDPGQGLRLIYYSQIVNDFQKGDIAEGYSVSREKKESFPLTVTSAQKNPTAFYLCASSILGQEGNEQFFGPGTRLTVL.

The gene calls are TRBV24-1 and TRBJ2-7, with D perhaps matching TRBD2 (5 bases). V was cut by 6 bases and J by 3 bases, with 8 bases left in between. The CDR3 totals 12 residues. The germline gives CDR1 KGHDR, CDR2 SFDVKD. As DNA, the CDR3 is TGTGCCACCAGTTCCGGGGACTACGAGCAGTACTTC. Amino acids: CATSSGDYEQYF.

The chain has TRBV5-4 and TRBJ2-5; 8 nucleotides align to TRBD2. The CDR3 length is 16 residues. CDR1 is SGHNT and CDR2 is YYREEE in the germline V gene (reference sequence). V shed 2 bases and J 1 base; nucleotides not matched to a gene: 7. As DNA, the CDR3 is TGTGCCAGCAGCTTTGCGAGCGGGGGAACCCAAGAGACCCAGTACTTC. It codes for CASSFASGGTQETQYF. Supplemented by reference TRBV5-4 and TRBJ2-5, the full variable domain reads ETGVTQSPTHLIKTRGQQVTLRCSSQSGHNTVSWYQQALGQGPQFIFQYYREEENGRGNFPPRFSGLQFPNYSSELNVNALELDDSALYLCASSFASGGTQETQYFGPGTRLLVL.

This sequence joins TRBV19 and TRBJ2-3, with 11 bases aligning to TRBD2. Trimming removed 3 bases from V and 2 bases from J; junction bases left unmatched: 13. CDR1 is LNHDA, CDR2 SQIVND, per germline (reference sequence). The CDR3 is made up of 19 amino acids. DNA for the CDR3: TGTGCCAGTAGTATCCCATCCCTGATAGCGGGGGGGGACACAGATACGCAGTATTTT. The encoded protein is CASSIPSLIAGGDTDTQYF.